These 28 T cell receptor beta chains were all obtained from the same sample, sequenced in a study of metastatic and nonmetastatic thyroid tumors. Treatment of any kind had been given to no patient before thyroid surgery. With MiXCR, TCRdb reprocessed the PCR reads. The table has over 20,000 clones, approximately 30% seen once. The sequenced material came from blood. The receptors shown here come from a female donor with papillary thyroid cancer or a benign thyroid nodule (not recorded which). Some clones in this sample may be carry-over from other donors' samples.

This clone is medium-sized in the sample. The rearrangement joins TRBV7-8 to TRBJ1-2; 8 bases map to TRBD1. Unmatched junction bases numbered 10, after V lost 2 bases and J lost 8 bases. This CDR3 contains 15 residues. In germline, CDR1 is SGHVS, CDR2 FQNEAQ. DNA for the CDR3: TGTGCCAGCAGCTTAATGGGACAGGTTTTGGTAGGCTACACCTTC. Protein: CASSLMGQVLVGYTF.

This chain uses TRBV6-1 with TRBJ1-6; no clear D gene. Germline V gene sequence: CDR1 MNHNS, CDR2 SASEGT. The V end lost 2 bases, the J end lost 8 bases, and 13 bases lay between the germline ends. The CDR3 length is 15 residues. For the CDR3, the DNA is TGTGCCAGCAGTGAATTAGTGTCAACCTATTCACCCCTCCACTTT. This sequence encodes CASSELVSTYSPLHF.

This clone was counted many times. One end of the junction is discordant with germline, which a read error may explain. This chain connects TRBV30 to TRBJ2-1; 7 bases line up with TRBD2. The CDR3 is 14 residues long. The germline CDR1 and CDR2 sequences are GTSNPN and SVGIG (reference sequence). CDR3 nucleotide sequence: TGTGCCTGGAGTGGGGACTACGGCTACACTGAGCAGTTCTTC. Protein: CAWSGDYGYTEQFF.

Ten or more counts support this clone. This chain joins TRBV14 and TRBJ1-4, with TRBD1 as a possible D gene (5 bases). V was trimmed by 3 bases and J by 2 bases, leaving 13 bases between them. CDR1 and CDR2 (germline): SGHDN, FVKESK. The CDR3 runs to 16 residues. CDR3: CASSQIGSGTNEKLFF. For the CDR3, the DNA is TGTGCCAGCAGCCAGATCGGGTCAGGGACTAATGAAAAACTGTTTTTT.

The rearrangement links TRBV28 to TRBJ1-2; a weak D match, TRBD1 (5 bases). Trimming shortened V by 6 bases and J by 11 bases, and 13 bases separated the two germline ends. The germline gives CDR1 MDHEN, CDR2 SYDVKM. This CDR3 has 11 residues. CDR3 protein: CASSRDRDYTF. In DNA form, the CDR3 reads TGTGCCAGCAGCCGCGACAGAGATTACACCTTC.

This clone qualifies as medium-sized (0.01 to 0.1%). The chain is built from TRBV7-3 and TRBJ2-3, with D possibly being TRBD2 (7 bases). CDR1 SGHTA and CDR2 FQGTGA come from the germline V gene. Trimming took off 1 base at V and 6 bases at J, with 17 bases between the two ends. The CDR3 extends over 16 amino acids. The CDR3 spells CASSLIGGGPGDTQYF. The CDR3 DNA follows: TGTGCCAGCAGCTTAATAGGGGGAGGGCCGGGGGATACGCAGTATTTT.

This clone was recorded many times. The chain joins TRBV25-1 to TRBJ1-3, with no clear D. Germline loops: CDR1 MGHDK, CDR2 SYGVNS. CDR3 size: 12 residues. Trimming shortened V by 3 bases and J by 7 bases, and 7 bases separated the two germline ends. CDR3 loop: CASSESLNTIYF. The CDR3 nucleotides read TGTGCCAGCAGTGAGAGTTTGAACACCATATATTTT.

This clone was observed at least ten times. This may be a read error: a much more frequent sequence differs by one nucleotide. The same CDR3 also results from other DNA sequences found in this sample. CDR3 nucleotide sequence: TGTGCCACCACCTCTGAATGGGGTTACGAGCAGTACTTC. This encodes CATTSEWGYEQYF. This chain connects TRBV15 to TRBJ2-7; D remains ambiguous. The germline V and J ends were trimmed by 7 bases and 4 bases, with 14 bases remaining between them. Germline V gene sequence: CDR1 LNHNV, CDR2 YYDKDF (reference sequence). The CDR3 extends over 13 amino acids.

This clone was found many times. The CDR3 DNA is TGTGCCAGCAGCCAAGATAGACCGGGGAGCTCCTACAATGAGCAGTTCTTC. It specifies CASSQDRPGSSYNEQFF. The rearrangement joins TRBV3-1 to TRBJ2-1; D possibly corresponds to TRBD2 (5 bases). The CDR3 extends over 17 amino acids. The ends were cut back, 0 bases at V and 0 bases at J, with 12 bases in the middle. CDR1 and CDR2 (germline): LGHDT, YNNKEL (reference sequence).

The chain is built from TRBV18 and TRBJ2-7; D possibly corresponds to TRBD2 (5 bases). The V end lost 1 base, the J end lost 5 bases, and 15 bases lay between the germline ends. CDR1 and CDR2 from the germline V gene are KGHSH and LQKENI. This CDR3 comprises 15 residues. The CDR3 is CASSPRVARGNEQYF. The DNA for the CDR3 is TGTGCCAGCTCACCACGGGTAGCGCGAGGGAACGAGCAGTACTTC.

This clone was picked up many times. It may be a read error: a sequence one base away is much more abundant. This sample includes further DNA sequences coding for the same CDR3. The chain combines TRBV15 with TRBJ2-3; 7 bases line up with TRBD2. Losses at the gene ends were 3 bases for V and 9 bases for J; bases not matched to a gene: 18. Germline V gene data show CDR1 as LNHNV and CDR2 as YYDKDF (reference sequence). The CDR3 has 17 residues. CDR3 protein: CATSRDRASPSGGTQYF. CDR3 coding DNA: TGTGCCACCAGCAGGGATAGGGCCAGCCCGTCGGGGGGAACGCAGTATTTT. The full variable domain, in which reference TRBV15 and TRBJ2-3 provide the parts outside the CDR3, is DAMVIQNPRYQVTQFGKPVTLSCSQTLNHNVMYWYQQKSSQAPKLLFHYYDKDFNNEADTPDNFQSRRPNTSFCFLDIRSPGLGDTAMYLCATSRDRASPSGGTQYFGPGTRLTVL.

This clone was counted many times. The chain has TRBV12-3 or TRBV12-4 and TRBJ2-5, with D perhaps matching TRBD1 (6 bases). V dropped 2 bases and J dropped 1 base, with 11 bases sitting between them. The CDR3 is made up of 15 amino acids. DNA for the CDR3: TGTGCCAGCAGTTTACTGGGGGCCAGCCAAGAGACCCAGTACTTC. It is translated as CASSLLGASQETQYF.

This clone rates as medium-sized. The rearrangement links TRBV7-2 to TRBJ2-7, with D possibly being TRBD2 (6 bases). Germline CDR1 reads SGHTA; CDR2 reads FQGNSA. V lost 1 base and J lost 3, with 10 bases in between. This CDR3 has 14 amino acids. The CDR3 region is CASSLDNGGYEQYF. The CDR3 nucleotides are TGTGCCAGCAGCTTAGATAACGGGGGCTACGAGCAGTACTTC.

There are many counts of this clone. The J gene is TRBJ2-7, the V gene TRBV2; D might be TRBD1 or TRBD2, each matching 5 bases. The CDR3 has 12 amino acids. Trimming took 8 bases from V and 2 from J, leaving 10 bases between them. Germline CDR1 SNHLY, CDR2 FYNNEI. Here the CDR3 reads CASRDLTYEQYF. The CDR3 bases are TGTGCCAGCCGGGACCTAACCTACGAGCAGTACTTC.

In regard to this clone: This is likely a read error, given that the CDR3 carries no conserved phenylalanine or tryptophan at its end. The rearrangement links TRBV15 to TRBJ1-5; D gene uncertain. Trimming removed 1 base from V and 1 base from J, with 14 bases in between. The germline V gene has CDR1 LNHNV and CDR2 YYDKDF (reference sequence). This CDR3 contains 17 residues. The CDR3 DNA reads as TGTGCCACCAGCAGAGGATGGGCTTCGGGAAGCAATCAGCCCCAGCATCTT. Its translation is CATSRGWASGSNQPQHL.

This clone appeared many times. This chain uses TRBV5-8 with TRBJ2-5; TRBD1 is a possible D gene (5 bases). The germline V and J ends were trimmed by 4 bases and 3 bases, with 13 bases remaining between them. Looked up from germline, CDR1 is SGHTS and CDR2 is YDEGEE. CDR3 length: 14 residues. The CDR3 sequence is CASSTLDIEETQYF. In DNA form, the CDR3 reads TGTGCCAGCAGCACGCTGGACATCGAAGAGACCCAGTACTTC.

This clone has at least ten counts. The V call is TRBV7-2, the J call TRBJ2-3, with D perhaps TRBD1 (7 bases). CDR1 and CDR2 (germline): SGHTA, FQGNSA. V was shortened by 6 bases and J by 1 base, with 17 bases between the two germline ends. The CDR3 has 16 amino acids. The CDR3 DNA reads as TGTGCCAGCAGTTCTAAGACAGGGACTGGCACAGATACGCAGTATTTT. Translated: CASSSKTGTGTDTQYF.

The chain employs TRBV28 and TRBJ2-7; 13 bases are shared with TRBD2. CDR1 is MDHEN, CDR2 SYDVKM, per germline. CDR3 length equals 20 residues. The V and J ends lost 4 bases and 7 bases, in that order; junction bases with no gene match: 22. This CDR3 reads CASSSASGKATSGRSGEQYF. For the CDR3, the DNA is TGTGCCAGCAGTTCCGCGTCCGGGAAAGCGACTAGCGGGAGGTCTGGAGAGCAGTACTTC.

The V and J genes are TRBV12-5 and TRBJ1-1, with TRBD1 matching 12 bases. The germline V gene has CDR1 LGHNT and CDR2 FRNRAP. The CDR3 loop spans 18 amino acids. The trim removed 1 base at V and 2 bases at J, leaving 8 bases unmatched. The CDR3 DNA reads TGTGCTAGTGGTTTGGCCCACGGGACAGGGGGCATAAACACTGAAGCTTTCTTT. Translation: CASGLAHGTGGINTEAFF. Using reference TRBV12-5 and TRBJ1-1 for the parts outside the CDR3, the full variable domain is DARVTQTPRHKVTEMGQEVTMRCQPILGHNTVFWYRQTMMQGLELLAYFRNRAPLDDSGMPKDRFSAEMPDATLATLKIQPSEPRDSAVYFCASGLAHGTGGINTEAFFGQGTRLTVV.

This clone was counted at least ten times. The chain employs TRBV7-2 and TRBJ2-1; TRBD1 is a possible D gene (6 bases). V was clipped by 8 bases and J by 8 bases, with 19 bases between them. This CDR3 is 14 amino acids long. The germline CDR1 and CDR2 sequences are SGHTA and FQGNSA. The DNA of the CDR3 is TGTGCCAGCTCCCGGGGACACAGGGTCGATGAGCAGTTCTTC. Translation: CASSRGHRVDEQFF. The full variable domain, with the rest looked up from reference TRBV7-2 and TRBJ2-1, is GAGVSQSPSNKVTEKGKDVELRCDPISGHTALYWYRQSLGQGLEFLIYFQGNSAPDKSGLPSDRFSAERTGGSVSTLTIQRTQQEDSAVYLCASSRGHRVDEQFFGPGTRLTVL.

This clone was recorded only once. The CDR3 region has the DNA TGTGCCAGCAGCTTAGCCCAAAATGAAGCTTTCTTT. Residues: CASSLAQNEAFF. This chain joins TRBV11-2 and TRBJ1-1; no reliable D call. Germline values: CDR1 SGHAT, CDR2 FQNNGV. V lost 1 base and J 7 bases, leaving 7 bases between the germline ends. CDR3 length: 12 amino acids.

V usage is TRBV6-1 and J usage is TRBJ1-1; D is unresolved. This CDR3 comprises 13 residues. The ends were cut back, 7 bases at V and 7 bases at J, with 16 bases in the middle. Germline values: CDR1 MNHNS, CDR2 SASEGT. The CDR3 loop reads CASIGKGRGEAFF. In DNA form, the CDR3 reads TGTGCCAGCATTGGCAAGGGTCGAGGTGAAGCTTTCTTT.

The gene calls are TRBV2 and TRBJ1-2; 7 bases line up with TRBD1. Germline lookup yields CDR1 SNHLY and CDR2 FYNNEI. V lost 6 bases, J lost 4 bases, and 17 bases stayed unmatched. CDR3 length: 17 amino acids. In nucleotides, the CDR3 is TGTGCCAGCAGGGGGACAAGGGGGCAGTCGGAAGTCTATGGCTACACCTTC. This translates into CASRGTRGQSEVYGYTF.

This clone was detected many times. For the CDR3, the DNA is TGCAGCGTTAAAACGGGGGGGCGGAGCGAGCAGTACTTC. This encodes CSVKTGGRSEQYF. The chain employs TRBV29-1 and TRBJ2-7, with 8 bases identical to TRBD2. After removal of 5 bases from V and 6 bases from J, the junction contained 9 bases not matched to a gene. The germline V gene has CDR1 SQVTM and CDR2 ANQGSEA. CDR3 length: 13 amino acids.

This clone is medium-sized (0.01 to 0.1%). The V call is TRBV6-5, the J call TRBJ1-2, with D unclear. Per the germline V gene, CDR1 is MNHEY and CDR2 is SVGAGI. The germline V and J ends were trimmed by 0 bases and 6 bases, with 8 bases remaining between them. The CDR3 has 13 amino acids. Here the CDR3 reads CASSYSARNGYTF. As DNA, the CDR3 is TGTGCCAGCAGTTACTCGGCCAGAAATGGCTACACCTTC.

This clone was seen a handful of times. The rearrangement joins TRBV6-1 to TRBJ2-7; weak D call: TRBD2 (6 bases). V was clipped by 5 bases and J by 2 bases, with 16 bases between them. The germline V gene encodes CDR1 MNHNS and CDR2 SASEGT. The CDR3 loop spans 15 amino acids. CDR3 in DNA: TGTGCCAGCAGTTTCCAAGATAGCGGACCCTACGAGCAGTACTTC. It encodes CASSFQDSGPYEQYF.

This clone was detected many times. V is TRBV6-2 or TRBV6-3 and J is TRBJ2-3; possible D gene TRBD2, 5 bases. Trimming left V 5 bases short and J 4 bases short, with 13 bases between. Germline CDR1 MNHEY, CDR2 SVGEGT. The CDR3 is 14 amino acids. CDR3: CASSAGLGADTQYF. CDR3 DNA: TGTGCCAGCAGTGCGGGCCTCGGGGCAGATACGCAGTATTTT.

This clone was recorded at least ten times. This CDR3 is CASSPVRLARNDEQFF. CDR3 sequence (DNA): TGCGCCAGCAGCCCAGTCCGGCTAGCGAGAAACGATGAGCAGTTCTTC. This chain links TRBV4-3 with TRBJ2-1, with D maybe TRBD2 (6 bases). Germline CDR1 and CDR2: LGHNA and YSLEER. Deletions cut 4 bases from V and 8 bases from J, with 21 bases between. This CDR3 has 16 amino acids.